The rows below give T cell receptor beta chains drawn from one sample of a study of tumor-infiltrating lymphocytes in primary liver carcinoma. TCRdb passed the multiplex PCR reads through MiXCR, listing each CDR3 protein once. In the table there are 50,000 to 70,000 distinct CDR3 sequences, just over 70% of which are singletons. Sequencing input: liver tumor tissue from sampling region 2. All receptors derive from a man between 35 and 55 years old with primary liver carcinoma and hepatitis B virus infection. Each CDR3 is given with its conserved first and last residue. The D gene is left open where the match is weak. Rows give clone size only sometimes, using once, few, many, or a class for an expanded clone.

length | D | J | V | size | CDR3 | DNA
15 | . | TRBJ1-3 | TRBV11-2 | . | CASSFFEGAGNTMYF | TGTGCCAGCAGCTTTTTTGAAGGGGCTGGAAACACAATGTATTTT
18 | TRBD2 | TRBJ2-7 | TRBV4-2 | . | CVSNGKPGLTGGPHEQYF | TGTGTCAGCAATGGAAAACCGGGACTAACGGGAGGGCCACACGAGCAGTACTTC
12 | . | TRBJ1-5 | TRBV9 | many | CASSPRNQPQHF | TGTGCCAGCAGCCCCCGCAATCAGCCCCAGCATTTT
14 | . | TRBJ2-3 | TRBV6-5 | . | CASSSNRDTDTQYF | TGTGCCAGCAGTTCAAACAGGGATACAGATACGCAGTATTTT
13 | . | TRBJ2-7 | TRBV6-2/TRBV6-3 | many | CASSLDATYEQYF | TGTGCCAGCAGTTTGGACGCTACCTACGAGCAGTACTTC
12 | . | TRBJ2-7 | TRBV11-1 | many | CASNWNSYEQYF | TGTGCCAGCAACTGGAACTCCTACGAGCAGTACTTC
14 | . | TRBJ2-3 | TRBV6-5 | . | CASSYVGVADTQYF | TGTGCCAGCAGTTACGTTGGAGTCGCAGATACGCAGTATTTT
15 | TRBD2 | TRBJ2-1 | TRBV13 | many | CASSLVGGPSNEQFF | TGTGCCAGCAGCTTAGTGGGAGGGCCGTCTAATGAGCAGTTCTTC
15 | . | TRBJ2-1 | TRBV30 | . | CAWSVSGGPGYEQFF | TGTGCCTGGAGTGTATCAGGAGGCCCTGGGTATGAGCAGTTCTTC
16 | . | TRBJ2-5 | TRBV11-2 | . | CVSNQTPGWGKETQYF | TGTGTCAGCAACCAGACTCCTGGCTGGGGGAAAGAGACCCAGTACTTC
14 | . | TRBJ1-2 | TRBV6-1 | . | CASSGLGQGCRETF | TGTGCCAGCAGTGGATTGGGGCAGGGATGCCGCGAGACCTTC
14 | . | TRBJ1-5 | TRBV5-1 | . | CPSSLSGINQHQHF | TGCCCCAGCAGCTTGTCAGGGATCAATCAGCACCAGCATTTT
13 | . | TRBJ2-5 | TRBV11-2 | . | CISSSVLEETRYF | TGTATCAGCAGCTCAGTTCTGGAAGAGACCCGGTACTTC
16 | . | TRBJ2-5 | TRBV11-2 | once | CANIQTPGEGKETQYF | TGTGCCAACATCCAAACTCCTGGCGAGGGGAAAGAGACTCAGTACTTC
16 | TRBD2 | TRBJ2-5 | TRBV11-2 | . | CASRQTPGGGEGTQYF | TGTGCCAGCAGACAAACTCCTGGTGGGGGGGAAGGGACCCAGTACTTC
15 | . | TRBJ1-2 | TRBV29-1 | . | CSADELQYGASGYTF | TGCAGCGCTGATGAGCTTCAATACGGGGCGAGTGGCTACACCTTC
13 | . | TRBJ2-1 | TRBV5-1 | many | CASNTDGHNEQFF | TGCGCCAGCAACACCGACGGACACAATGAGCAGTTCTTC